This T cell receptor (beta chain) was sequenced during a study of OX40 agonist ivuxolimab in advanced cancers. Sequenced by immunoSEQ multiplex PCR; TCRdb stores in-frame clones only, minus some. The sample has around 80,000 clones; approximately 90% are singletons. Germline V gene sequence: CDR1 MNHEY, CDR2 SMNVEV (reference sequence). The CDR3 is made up of 12 amino acids. Trimming removed 4 bases at V and 7 bases at J, with 5 bases between. The starting material was CD4+ or CD8+ T cells sorted from blood, obtained in a trial of the OX40 agonist ivuxolimab. V usage is TRBV27 and J usage is TRBJ1-6, with a possible D match to TRBD1 (5 bases). The clonotype comes from an adult with an advanced solid tumor such as melanoma, head and neck, liver or kidney cancer. CDR3 sequence: CASSYRNSPLHF. In nucleotides, the CDR3 is TGTGCCAGCAGTTACAGGAATTCACCCCTCCACTTT.